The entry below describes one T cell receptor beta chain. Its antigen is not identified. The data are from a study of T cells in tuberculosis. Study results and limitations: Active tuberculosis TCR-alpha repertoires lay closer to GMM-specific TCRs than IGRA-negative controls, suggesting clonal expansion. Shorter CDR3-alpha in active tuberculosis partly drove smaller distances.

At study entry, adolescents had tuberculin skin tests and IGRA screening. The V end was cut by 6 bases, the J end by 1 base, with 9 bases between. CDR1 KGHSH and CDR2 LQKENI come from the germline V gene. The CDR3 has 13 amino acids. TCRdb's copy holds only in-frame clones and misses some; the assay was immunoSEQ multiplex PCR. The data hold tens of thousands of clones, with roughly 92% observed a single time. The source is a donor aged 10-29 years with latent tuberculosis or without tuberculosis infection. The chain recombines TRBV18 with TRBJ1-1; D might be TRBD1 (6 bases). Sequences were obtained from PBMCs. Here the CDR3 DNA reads TGTGCCAGCTCTGGACAGAAGAACACTGAAGCTTTCTTT. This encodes CASSGQKNTEAFF.